This T cell receptor (beta chain) was identified during a study of blood T cell repertoires in COVID-19. The CDR3 runs 13 residues. The germline V gene has CDR1 DFQATT and CDR2 SNEGSKA (reference sequence). Trimming pared 3 bases from V and 3 bases from J, leaving 11 bases between. Method: immunoSEQ multiplex PCR; TCRdb's copy keeps in-frame clones and lacks some. The table shows roughly 400,000 clones, with 80% to 95% occurring only once. Individuals aged 18 to 89 years were recruited from fewer than 25 US areas. Researchers sorted participants into cohorts using their self-reported clinical history.

The chain has TRBV20-1 and TRBJ1-2; D ambiguous. Specimen: PBMCs or T cells enriched from blood (not recorded which). This sequence was found in a woman aged 40 to 55 who had been exposed to COVID-19. The CDR3 protein is CSASTGWDYGYTF. CDR3 bases: TGCAGTGCTAGTACGGGGTGGGACTATGGCTACACCTTC.